One T cell receptor (beta chain) is described in this entry. The sample belongs to a study of blood T cell repertoires in COVID-19. Background on the study: COVID-19 samples, acute and convalescent, were from the United States, Italy and Spain.

Participant ages covered about 18 to 89 years across around 25 US areas. Cohort assignment relied on participant-reported clinical history. Data came from immunoSEQ multiplex PCR; TCRdb stores just in-frame clones and leaves some out. The sample contains about 200,000 clones, around 82% of which appear only once. Sequencing was performed on PBMCs or T cells enriched from blood (not recorded which). The source of this sequence is a woman aged 55-75 years with acute COVID-19.

Written as DNA, the CDR3 is TGCAACGGGACAACGAACACTGAAGCTTTCTTT. Residues: CNGTTNTEAFF. J is TRBJ1-1 and V is TRBV29-1; perhaps TRBD1 as D (6 bases). The germline V gene encodes CDR1 SQVTM and CDR2 ANQGSEA. The CDR3 runs 11 residues. The whole variable domain, filled in from reference TRBV29-1 and TRBJ1-1, reads SAVISQKPSRDICQRGTSLTIQCQVDSQVTMMFWYRQQPGQSLTLIATANQGSEATYESGFVIDKFPISRPNLTFSTLTVSNMSPEDSSIYLCNGTTNTEAFFGQGTRLTVV.